The 27 T cell receptor beta chains listed next were all sequenced from one sample in a study of shared clonotypes between healthy human individuals. TCRdb keeps only in-frame clones here, not all; method: immunoSEQ multiplex PCR. The sample records 950,000 to 1,100,000 clones, around four fifths being singletons. Sample: memory CD4+ T cells sorted from blood. Documented subset: CD45RA-negative fraction. All receptors derive from a man in his late teens or twenties in good health.

The rearrangement joins TRBV5-1 to TRBJ2-7, with 8 bases that match TRBD2. CDR1 SGHRS and CDR2 YFSETQ come from the germline V gene. The CDR3 has 14 amino acids. V gave up 1 base and J gave up 6 bases; unmatched junction bases: 6. The CDR3: CASSLSGTSGEQYF. In nucleotides, the CDR3 is TGCGCCAGCAGCTTGTCCGGGACTAGTGGCGAGCAGTACTTC.

The chain combines TRBV14 with TRBJ1-1; D is unclear. V was shortened by 5 bases and J by 3 bases, with 10 bases between the two germline ends. In germline, CDR1 is SGHDN, CDR2 FVKESK. The CDR3 runs 13 residues. CDR3 coding DNA: TGTGCCAGCAGCGCCCGGTCGTACACTGAAGCTTTCTTT. This encodes CASSARSYTEAFF. Filled out from reference TRBV14 and TRBJ1-1, the complete variable domain reads EAGVTQFPSHSVIEKGQTVTLRCDPISGHDNLYWYRRVMGKEIKFLLHFVKESKQDESGMPNNRFLAERTGGTYSTLKVQPAELEDSGVYFCASSARSYTEAFFGQGTRLTVV.

This clone was detected a few times. The chain carries TRBV19 and TRBJ2-1, with TRBD1 as a possible D gene (7 bases). CDR3 length equals 13 residues. V lost 2 bases and J 8 bases, leaving 10 bases between the germline ends. Germline V gene data show CDR1 as LNHDA and CDR2 as SQIVND (reference sequence). In DNA form, the CDR3 reads TGTGCCAGTAGTATACAGGGGGGCTATGAGCAGTTCTTC. Translation: CASSIQGGYEQFF.

The CDR3 nucleotides are TGTGCCAGCATCCTTCTACTGGGCTCCCCATACGAGCAGTACTTC. It is translated as CASILLLGSPYEQYF. This chain uses TRBV11-2 with TRBJ2-7; D not resolved. The CDR3 totals 15 residues. The germline V and J ends were trimmed by 7 bases and 4 bases, with 20 bases remaining between them. Germline V gene lookup returns CDR1 SGHAT and CDR2 FQNNGV.

The rearrangement joins TRBV9 to TRBJ2-3, with a tentative D call TRBD2 (5 bases). The CDR3 contains 13 residues. Deletions cut 6 bases from V and 5 bases from J, with 13 bases between. The germline V gene has CDR1 SGDLS and CDR2 YYNGEE. The CDR3 region has the DNA TGTGCCAGCAATAACGGAGGCGGAGATACGCAGTATTTT. Translation: CASNNGGGDTQYF.

This clone has more than one count but fewer than ten. V is TRBV2 and J is TRBJ1-5; D unresolved. The CDR3 has 14 residues. CDR1 SNHLY and CDR2 FYNNEI come from the germline V gene. V was pared by 4 bases and J by 1 base, with 8 bases between. The CDR3 DNA is TGTGCCAGCAGTGTAGGAGGAAGCAATCAGCCCCAGCATTTT. Translation gives CASSVGGSNQPQHF.

Written as DNA, the CDR3 is TGCGCCAGCAGCGGAGGGACTAGCGGGGGGGCGGACACGCAGTATTTT. Protein sequence: CASSGGTSGGADTQYF. V gene TRBV5-1 combines with J gene TRBJ2-3; 16 bases map to TRBD2. The ends lost 4 bases at V and 9 bases at J; junction bases unmatched: 8. The CDR3 is made up of 16 amino acids. The V gene's germline CDR1 is SGHRS and CDR2 YFSETQ.

Here the CDR3 DNA reads TGTGCCAGCAGTTCGGCCTTAGGACAGGGGGTCAGTGAGCAGTACTTC. Residues: CASSSALGQGVSEQYF. The gene calls are TRBV6-5 and TRBJ2-7, with 10 bases aligning to TRBD1. The V gene end was trimmed by 4 bases and the J gene end by 7 bases; junction bases not matched to a gene: 13. Germline CDR1 MNHEY, CDR2 SVGAGI. This CDR3 is 16 amino acids long.

The gene calls are TRBV6-1 and TRBJ2-1; no definite D call. Per the germline V gene, CDR1 is MNHNS and CDR2 is SASEGT. Trimming pared 10 bases from V and 3 bases from J, leaving 16 bases between. The CDR3 is 14 amino acids. The CDR3 coding sequence is TGTGCCACAAAGGGTGGGCCCTACTACAATGAGCAGTTCTTC. It is translated as CATKGGPYYNEQFF.

V usage is TRBV10-3 and J usage is TRBJ2-7; D gene uncertain. Trimming took 3 bases from V and 2 from J, leaving 11 bases between them. Germline V lookup: CDR1 ENHRY, CDR2 SYGVKD. This CDR3 comprises 14 residues. The CDR3 here is CAISDYPEAYEQYF. The CDR3 nucleotides are TGTGCCATCAGTGATTATCCAGAAGCCTACGAGCAGTACTTC.

The gene calls are TRBV29-1 and TRBJ2-7; 8 positions match TRBD1. Per the germline V gene, CDR1 is SQVTM and CDR2 is ANQGSEA. CDR3 length: 17 residues. V shed 8 bases, J shed 4 bases, and the junction held 22 bases outside the gene matches. The CDR3 sequence: CSPLARETGTGCYEQYF. The CDR3 coding sequence is TGCAGCCCTCTCGCGAGGGAAACCGGGACAGGCTGTTACGAGCAGTACTTC.

As to this clone: A clone one base away is much larger, so this may be a read error. Additional DNA sequences in this sample encode the identical CDR3. This chain links TRBV7-2 with TRBJ2-3; D is ambiguous. Trimming stripped 1 base from V and 4 bases from J, with 3 bases between. The length of the CDR3 is 12 residues. Germline assignment: CDR1 SGHTA and CDR2 FQGNSA. DNA for the CDR3: TGTGCCAGCAGCTTAGTTCCAGATACGCAGTATTTT. Amino acid sequence: CASSLVPDTQYF.

The rearrangement joins TRBV5-1 to TRBJ1-2; 7 bases are shared with TRBD1. This CDR3 is 14 amino acids long. V shed 5 bases, J shed 3 bases, and the junction held 7 bases outside the gene matches. CDR1 and CDR2 (germline): SGHRS, YFSETQ. The CDR3 region is CASSPTGADYGYTF. CDR3 nucleotide sequence: TGCGCCAGCAGTCCCACAGGGGCCGACTATGGCTACACCTTC.

In this sample, this clone turned up once. The chain uses TRBV30 and TRBJ1-3, with 9 bases identical to TRBD1. The CDR3 is 13 amino acids. CDR1 and CDR2 (germline): GTSNPN, SVGIG (reference sequence). J was trimmed by 15 bases and V by 1 base; bases with no gene match: 10. CDR3 in amino acids: CAWSALGTGGRYF. The CDR3 nucleotides read TGTGCCTGGAGTGCCCTGGGAACAGGGGGCAGATATTTT.

This clone was recorded once. This chain uses TRBV27 with TRBJ1-6, with D uncertain. Germline lookup yields CDR1 MNHEY and CDR2 SMNVEV (reference sequence). The CDR3 sequence is 13 residues long. Between the trimmed V and J ends, which lost 4 bases and 7 bases, there was a span of 8 bases. CDR3 loop: CASSSAWNSPLHF. In DNA form, the CDR3 reads TGTGCCAGCAGTTCCGCGTGGAATTCACCCCTCCACTTT.

This rearrangement joins TRBV5-4 to TRBJ2-3; TRBD2 matches 14 bases. The germline V gene encodes CDR1 SGHNT and CDR2 YYREEE (reference sequence). The CDR3 runs 14 residues. V trimming: 3 bases; J trimming: 14 bases; junction bases outside the gene matches: 8. In nucleotides, the CDR3 is TGTGCCAGCAGCTCAGGGACTAGCGGGGGCGTTCTGTATTTT. Its protein product is CASSSGTSGGVLYF.

This chain connects TRBV4-1 to TRBJ2-5; possibly TRBD1 for D (5 bases). The CDR3 spans 14 residues. Germline V lookup: CDR1 MGHRA, CDR2 YSYEKL. The V end lost 0 bases, the J end lost 4 bases, and 9 bases lay between the germline ends. CDR3 protein: CASSQEGQAETQYF. CDR3 nucleotide sequence: TGCGCCAGCAGCCAAGAGGGGCAGGCAGAGACCCAGTACTTC.

This rearrangement joins TRBV11-3 to TRBJ2-1; TRBD2 might be the D (6 bases). This CDR3 is 18 amino acids long. V lost 1 base, J lost 4 bases, and 20 bases lay in between. In germline, CDR1 is SGHNT, CDR2 YENEEA. The CDR3 DNA sequence: TGTGCCAGCAGCTTAGCAACCCCCGGGGCTGGGGGGTACAATGAGCAGTTCTTC. Its protein product is CASSLATPGAGGYNEQFF.

This clone has a count of ten or more. The chain recombines TRBV4-1 with TRBJ2-3; 12 bases are shared with TRBD2. CDR1 is MGHRA and CDR2 is YSYEKL in the germline V gene. V dropped 0 bases and J dropped 7; count of bases not matched to a gene: 11. CDR3 length: 18 amino acids. The CDR3, as DNA: TGCGCCAGCAGCCAAGAACCAGGGACTAGCGGGCAAAAGCATACGCAGTATTTT. Translation: CASSQEPGTSGQKHTQYF.

The rearrangement joins TRBV27 to TRBJ2-2; D gene uncertain. From germline, CDR1 is MNHEY and CDR2 SMNVEV (reference sequence). Trimming cost V 5 bases and J 4 bases, with 11 bases left between them. This CDR3 is built from 14 residues. CDR3 nucleotide sequence: TGTGCCAGCAGTAGTGGATTGAGCACCGGGGAGCTGTTTTTT. Residues: CASSSGLSTGELFF.

This clone came up a few times. CDR3 region: CASSSPGHGETQYF. CDR3 in DNA: TGCGCCAGCAGCTCTCCGGGACACGGAGAGACCCAGTACTTC. This chain joins TRBV5-1 and TRBJ2-5; D possibly corresponds to TRBD1 (6 bases). The CDR3 has 14 residues. Trimming took 3 bases from V and 4 from J, leaving 13 bases between them. Germline CDR1 SGHRS, CDR2 YFSETQ.

The rearrangement uses TRBV5-6 and TRBJ2-3, with TRBD1 matching over 9 bases. In germline, CDR1 is SGHDT, CDR2 YYEEEE. The CDR3 spans 16 residues. V lost 0 bases to trimming and J lost 3 bases; unmatched junction nucleotides: 5. Here the CDR3 DNA reads TGTGCCAGCAGCTTGGCCGGGACAGGGACAACAGATACGCAGTATTTT. It specifies CASSLAGTGTTDTQYF.

A few counts support this clone. The chain links TRBV9 to TRBJ2-7; D uncertain. Germline assignment: CDR1 SGDLS and CDR2 YYNGEE. This CDR3 comprises 8 residues. Trimming removed 8 bases at V and 6 bases at J, with 3 bases between. In DNA, the CDR3 is TGTGCCAGGACCGAGCAGTACTTC. Its protein product is CARTEQYF.

The rearrangement links TRBV6-6 to TRBJ2-5; TRBD1 might be the D (6 bases). V lost 0 bases and J lost 5, with 7 bases in between. Germline values: CDR1 MNHNY, CDR2 SVGAGI (reference sequence). This CDR3 is built from 13 residues. CDR3 in amino acids: CASSYSQGETQYF. CDR3 nucleotides: TGTGCCAGCAGTTACTCACAGGGTGAGACCCAGTACTTC.

The V gene is TRBV29-1, the J gene TRBJ2-7; possibly TRBD1 for D (7 bases). Germline assignment: CDR1 SQVTM and CDR2 ANQGSEA. This CDR3 spans 13 amino acids. Trimming took 6 bases from V and 3 from J, leaving 15 bases between them. The CDR3 region is CSVLVQGGYEQYF. The CDR3 DNA sequence: TGCAGCGTGTTGGTGCAGGGGGGCTACGAGCAGTACTTC.

This chain uses TRBV27 with TRBJ2-2; TRBD1 agrees at 8 bases. This CDR3 has 19 residues. V lost 6 bases, J lost 6 bases, and 21 bases stayed unmatched. The germline CDR1 and CDR2 sequences are MNHEY and SMNVEV (reference sequence). The CDR3 sequence is CASSRTYWPPGQGAGELFF. DNA for the CDR3: TGTGCCAGCAGCCGCACATACTGGCCTCCAGGACAGGGTGCCGGGGAGCTGTTTTTT.

The DNA of the CDR3 is TGTGCCAGCAGTTACTCCGGGGAAAACTATGGCTACACCTTC. Translated, it gives CASSYSGENYGYTF. The chain links TRBV6-5 to TRBJ1-2, with no clear D. The CDR3 is 14 residues long. Germline V CDR1 and CDR2: MNHEY, SVGAGI. Trimming cost V 0 bases and J 2 bases, with 7 bases left between them.